One sample yielded the 10 T cell receptor beta chains listed below, sequenced in a study of OX40 agonist ivuxolimab in advanced cancers. Only in-frame clones appear in the TCRdb table, and some are missing; sequencing was by immunoSEQ multiplex PCR. The data contain approximately 50,000 clones, 60% to 80% of them seen just once; the ten biggest clones take up less than 2.5%. This material consisted of CD4+ or CD8+ T cells sorted from blood, taken in a trial of the OX40 agonist ivuxolimab. The receptors come from an adult with an advanced solid tumor such as melanoma, head and neck, liver or kidney cancer.

The V gene is TRBV7-9, the J gene TRBJ2-3, with TRBD2 matching over 10 bases. The CDR3 length is 17 residues. V shed 1 base and J 1 base; nucleotides not matched to a gene: 5. Per germline, CDR1 SEHNR and CDR2 FQNEAQ (reference sequence). CDR3 sequence (DNA): TGTGCCAGCAGCTTAGGGGCAGCGGGAGGGCGCACAGATACGCAGTATTTT. Translating gives CASSLGAAGGRTDTQYF. Complete variable domain (other parts from reference TRBV7-9 and TRBJ2-3): DTGVSQNPRHKITKRGQNVTFRCDPISEHNRLYWYRQTLGQGPEFLTYFQNEAQLEKSRLLSDRFSAERPKGSFSTLEIQRTEQGDSAMYLCASSLGAAGGRTDTQYFGPGTRLTVL.

This clone was detected a few times. This chain uses TRBV27 with TRBJ2-1; 8 bases line up with TRBD2. V lost 5 bases, J lost 7 bases, and 10 bases stayed unmatched. The CDR3 totals 15 residues. Germline CDR1 reads MNHEY; CDR2 reads SMNVEV (reference sequence). The CDR3 loop is CASSPKGLVGNEQFF. DNA for the CDR3: TGTGCCAGCAGTCCGAAGGGACTAGTAGGAAATGAGCAGTTCTTC.

The chain joins TRBV29-1 to TRBJ2-5, with a weak D call TRBD1 (6 bases). CDR1 and CDR2 (germline): SQVTM, ANQGSEA. This CDR3 contains 12 residues. V lost 5 bases, J lost 2 bases, and 9 bases lay in between. The CDR3 DNA reads TGCAGCGTTAGGACAGCGCAAGAGACCCAGTACTTC. Protein sequence: CSVRTAQETQYF. The entire variable domain, with the rest obtained from reference TRBV29-1 and TRBJ2-5, is as follows: SAVISQKPSRDICQRGTSLTIQCQVDSQVTMMFWYRQQPGQSLTLIATANQGSEATYESGFVIDKFPISRPNLTFSTLTVSNMSPEDSSIYLCSVRTAQETQYFGPGTRLLVL.

The rearrangement joins TRBV11-2 to TRBJ2-2; D ambiguous. From germline, CDR1 is SGHAT and CDR2 FQNNGV. The V end lost 1 base, the J end lost 4 bases, and 7 bases lay between the germline ends. There are 14 residues in the CDR3. DNA of the CDR3: TGTGCCAGCAGCTTAGGTGGTGTCACCGGGGAGCTGTTTTTT. Protein sequence: CASSLGGVTGELFF.

CDR3 loop: CASSSYSRSWGKLFF. DNA for the CDR3: TGTGCCAGCAGTTCGTATTCCCGATCTTGGGGAAAACTGTTTTTT. The rearrangement uses TRBV27 and TRBJ1-4; no reliable D call. Trimming removed 4 bases from V and 10 bases from J, with 19 bases in between. Germline loops: CDR1 MNHEY, CDR2 SMNVEV (reference sequence). The CDR3 extends over 15 amino acids.

The chain joins TRBV6-5 to TRBJ1-3, with D unclear. The CDR3 has 14 amino acids. V dropped 6 bases and J dropped 4 bases, with 13 bases sitting between them. From germline, CDR1 is MNHEY and CDR2 SVGAGI. CDR3 sequence reads: CASSKVDAGNTIYF. For the CDR3, the DNA is TGTGCCAGCAGCAAGGTGGACGCGGGAAACACCATATATTTT.

This clone came up a few times. DNA of the CDR3: TGTGCCAGCAGCTTAACGGGAAGCCCAACTGATGGCTACACCTTC. This sequence encodes CASSLTGSPTDGYTF. The V call is TRBV7-9, the J call TRBJ1-2; D unclear. This CDR3 is built from 15 residues. Germline CDR1 is SEHNR and CDR2 is FQNEAQ (reference sequence). V was shortened by 2 bases and J by 6 bases, with 16 bases between the two germline ends.

By share of the sample, this clone is medium-sized (0.01 to 0.1%). The rearrangement uses TRBV10-3 and TRBJ2-3; D gene ambiguous. CDR1 ENHRY and CDR2 SYGVKD come from the germline V gene. The length of the CDR3 is 11 residues. The V gene lost 2 bases and the J gene lost 5 bases, with 2 bases spanning the gap. The CDR3 sequence: CAISEGDTQYF. The CDR3 DNA is TGTGCCATCAGTGAGGGAGATACGCAGTATTTT.

This clone appeared a few times. The chain links TRBV27 to TRBJ1-5; 8 bases align to TRBD1. Germline V gene lookup returns CDR1 MNHEY and CDR2 SMNVEV (reference sequence). V lost 6 bases and J lost 5; bases outside the gene matches: 6. This CDR3 has 14 residues. The DNA of the CDR3 is TGTGCCAGCAGCCATAGACAGGGGCATCAGCCCCAGCATTTT. Protein product: CASSHRQGHQPQHF.

This rearrangement joins TRBV6-1 to TRBJ1-2; 9 positions match TRBD1. The CDR3 has 15 amino acids. The V and J ends lost 8 bases and 4 bases, in that order; junction bases with no gene match: 11. Germline V gene sequence: CDR1 MNHNS, CDR2 SASEGT. This CDR3 is CASGEQGAGSYGYTF. CDR3 bases: TGTGCCAGCGGGGAACAGGGGGCCGGATCCTATGGCTACACCTTC.